The clone carrying this TCR beta chain was picked up many times. Antigen unknown. From approximately 430 ng of RNA, a library with molecular barcoded alpha/delta and beta/gamma adaptors was made. TCRdb itself ran the reads through MiXCR, one entry per CDR3 protein. The sample holds about 38,000 distinct CDR3 sequences; around 15% are singletons and the top ten take more than 15%. This sample stems from a study of read filtering for tumor transcriptome and immune sequencing. Background on the study: Mean patient age was approximately 66 years, range about 47 to 85; 17 to 20 male, around 15 female.

The study, taken as a whole, reports: Even smaller IR-seq throughput identified most shared clonotypes. Sorted CD138-negative bone marrow cells were not purified T cells.

At the time of active disease, bone marrow was collected from every patient. The CDR3 covers 15 residues. V was clipped by 6 bases and J by 4 bases; unmatched bases: 5. Germline V lookup: CDR1 MNHNY, CDR2 SVGAGI (reference sequence). This rearrangement joins TRBV6-6 to TRBJ2-2; 10 nucleotides agree with TRBD1. The sample was a population of CD138-negative cells sorted from bone marrow. This clonotype was sampled from a donor at least 40 years old with multiple myeloma. Here the CDR3 DNA reads TGTGCCAGCAGCCGACAGGGGGCGGTCACCGGGGAGCTGTTTTTT. This translates into CASSRQGAVTGELFF.